The 12 T cell receptor beta chains below were found in one sample sequenced in a study of blood T cell repertoires in COVID-19. The protocol was immunoSEQ multiplex PCR, while the TCRdb copy is restricted to in-frame clones and leaves out a portion. The table shows 200,000 to 250,000 clones, with approximately 83% occurring only once. Specimen: peripheral blood. These TCRs come from a young woman with COVID-19, enrolled during active disease.

In its sample, this clone was seen a few times. The chain is built from TRBV27 and TRBJ1-5; D not resolved. The CDR3 is 13 amino acids. Looked up from germline, CDR1 is MNHEY and CDR2 is SMNVEV (reference sequence). Deletions cut 8 bases from V and 3 bases from J, with 11 bases between. The CDR3 loop reads CASAAGYNQPQHF. In DNA, the CDR3 is TGTGCCAGCGCTGCGGGTTACAATCAGCCCCAGCATTTT.

The chain employs TRBV9 and TRBJ2-7; weak D call: TRBD2 (6 bases). The V and J ends lost 2 bases and 2 bases respectively, with 11 bases between them. CDR1 and CDR2 from the germline V gene are SGDLS and YYNGEE. The CDR3 extends over 14 amino acids. CDR3 sequence (DNA): TGTGCCAGCAGCGTGGGGGGAGCCCCCTACGAGCAGTACTTC. Its translation: CASSVGGAPYEQYF.

In this sample, this clone turned up a few times. The rearrangement joins TRBV6-1 to TRBJ1-2; possible D gene TRBD1, 6 bases. This CDR3 is 15 amino acids long. Germline loops: CDR1 MNHNS, CDR2 SASEGT. Trimming removed 1 base from V and 2 bases from J, with 11 bases in between. The CDR3 region is CASSEGPGENYGYTF. The CDR3 DNA reads as TGTGCCAGCAGTGAAGGGCCAGGGGAGAACTATGGCTACACCTTC.

Concerning this clone: The sample carries other DNA sequences with the same CDR3. V is TRBV7-9 and J is TRBJ2-7, with TRBD2 matching 8 bases. The trim removed 6 bases at V and 3 bases at J, leaving 4 bases unmatched. There are 13 residues in the CDR3. Germline V gene lookup returns CDR1 SEHNR and CDR2 FQNEAQ (reference sequence). The CDR3 region has the DNA TGTGCCAGCAGTCTTACTAGCGGCTACGAGCAGTACTTC. This gives the protein CASSLTSGYEQYF.

V and J are TRBV28 and TRBJ2-7, with 9 bases aligning to TRBD2. The CDR3 has 15 residues. V was pared by 6 bases and J by 3 bases, with 9 bases of the junction left unmatched. Germline V gene data show CDR1 as MDHEN and CDR2 as SYDVKM. The CDR3 region has the DNA TGTGCCAGCAGGGGAGCGGGGGGCCTTATCTACGAGCAGTACTTC. This codes for CASRGAGGLIYEQYF.

The table lists this clone with a count of one. The genes are TRBV3-1 (or the pseudogene TRBV3-2) and TRBJ2-5; the match to TRBD2 covers 10 bases. V gave up 1 base and J gave up 6 bases; unmatched junction bases: 8. Per germline, CDR1 LGHDT and CDR2 YNNKEL (reference sequence). CDR3 length equals 16 residues. The CDR3 nucleotides are TGTGCCAGCAGCCAAGCTACTAGCGGGGCAAGAAAGACCCAGTACTTC. This codes for CASSQATSGARKTQYF.

The CDR3 sequence: CAAAARVPGYGNEQFF. In DNA, the CDR3 is TGTGCCGCCGCGGCCAGGGTTCCTGGGTACGGCAATGAGCAGTTCTTC. The genes are TRBV27 and TRBJ2-1; the D gene is possibly TRBD1 (5 bases). The CDR3 sequence is 16 residues long. V was shortened by 11 bases and J by 6 bases, with 26 bases between the two germline ends. Germline V gives CDR1 MNHEY, CDR2 SMNVEV (reference sequence).

This clone was observed a handful of times. The chain carries TRBV2 and TRBJ2-7; TRBD1 is a possible D gene (6 bases). Trimming stripped 4 bases from V and 7 bases from J, with 20 bases between. CDR1 and CDR2 from the germline V gene are SNHLY and FYNNEI. This CDR3 region has 15 residues. The CDR3 sequence is CASSGLGALPGEQYF. DNA of the CDR3: TGTGCCAGCAGTGGGTTGGGGGCGCTCCCGGGGGAGCAGTACTTC.

This chain joins TRBV14 and TRBJ1-1; a possible D gene is TRBD1 (6 bases). Germline CDR1 SGHDN, CDR2 FVKESK. V was pared by 4 bases and J by 4 bases, with 19 bases between. The CDR3 totals 16 residues. Here the CDR3 reads CASSRQLGGPSTEAFF. The DNA of the CDR3 is TGTGCCAGCAGCCGACAGTTGGGGGGGCCTTCCACTGAAGCTTTCTTT. Looking up the rest from reference TRBV14 and TRBJ1-1 gives the full variable domain: EAGVTQFPSHSVIEKGQTVTLRCDPISGHDNLYWYRRVMGKEIKFLLHFVKESKQDESGMPNNRFLAERTGGTYSTLKVQPAELEDSGVYFCASSRQLGGPSTEAFFGQGTRLTVV.

The chain is built from TRBV15 and TRBJ1-5, with TRBD1 matching 8 bases. With 11 bases clipped from V and 2 bases from J, the junction kept 11 bases outside the gene matches. The CDR3 runs to 15 residues. Germline CDR1 reads LNHNV; CDR2 reads YYDKDF (reference sequence). DNA of the CDR3: TGTGCCGCAACTCAGGGGGCGCAAGGCAATCAGCCCCAGCATTTT. Translation gives CAATQGAQGNQPQHF.

CDR3 sequence: CASSGNLGGPYYGYTF. The CDR3 DNA reads as TGTGCCAGCAGCGGAAATCTAGGGGGTCCGTACTATGGCTACACCTTC. J is TRBJ1-2 and V is TRBV9, with a tentative D call TRBD1 (6 bases). The CDR3 is made up of 16 amino acids. CDR1 SGDLS and CDR2 YYNGEE come from the germline V gene. The ends were cut back, 3 bases at V and 3 bases at J, with 18 bases in the middle.

This clone was counted between two and nine times. The V call is TRBV9, the J call TRBJ1-1; maybe TRBD1 (5 bases). The V gene's germline CDR1 is SGDLS and CDR2 YYNGEE. CDR3 length equals 14 residues. V was trimmed by 3 bases and J by 0 bases, leaving 9 bases between them. This CDR3 is CASSAGHVNTEAFF. CDR3 sequence (DNA): TGTGCCAGCAGCGCCGGACACGTGAACACTGAAGCTTTCTTT.